Below, 7 T cell receptor beta chains from the same sample are listed, as sequenced in a study of blood T cell repertoires in COVID-19. TCRdb's copy holds only in-frame clones and misses some; the assay was immunoSEQ multiplex PCR. In the table there are 60,000 to 65,000 clones, about three quarters of which are singletons. The sample comprised peripheral blood. The origin of the receptors is a human donor in a cohort sampled during active COVID-19.

The chain uses TRBV5-1 and TRBJ1-6; a weak D match, TRBD1 (5 bases). Germline values: CDR1 SGHRS, CDR2 YFSETQ. This CDR3 comprises 16 residues. Trimming cost V 2 bases and J 9 bases, with 18 bases left between them. Written as DNA, the CDR3 is TGCGCCAGCAGCTTTGGAGGGGCCCGGGATACTTCACCCCTCCACTTT. This translates into CASSFGGARDTSPLHF. The variable domain in full, with the rest retrieved from reference TRBV5-1 and TRBJ1-6, is KAGVTQTPRYLIKTRGQQVTLSCSPISGHRSVSWYQQTPGQGLQFLFEYFSETQRNKGNFPGRFSGRQFSNSRSEMNVSTLELGDSALYLCASSFGGARDTSPLHFGNGTRLTVT.

The rearrangement links TRBV5-5 to TRBJ2-3; possibly TRBD1 for D (6 bases). This CDR3 region has 14 residues. V gave up 0 bases and J gave up 6 bases, with 11 bases separating them. The germline V gene encodes CDR1 SGHKS and CDR2 YYEKEE (reference sequence). CDR3 sequence: CASSLARGLDTQYF. CDR3 DNA: TGTGCCAGCAGCTTGGCCAGGGGTTTGGATACGCAGTATTTT.

The rearrangement links TRBV5-1 to TRBJ2-2, with 7 bases lining up with TRBD1. Germline V gives CDR1 SGHRS, CDR2 YFSETQ. The CDR3 totals 15 residues. V lost 0 bases and J lost 4; bases outside the gene matches: 3. CDR3 residues: CASSLVGGGTGELFF. DNA of the CDR3: TGCGCCAGCAGCTTGGTAGGGGGCGGCACCGGGGAGCTGTTTTTT.

V is TRBV5-1 and J is TRBJ1-6; 8 bases align to TRBD1. The germline V gene has CDR1 SGHRS and CDR2 YFSETQ. The J segment lost 10 bases and the V segment lost 4 bases, leaving 13 bases of the junction unmatched. The CDR3 covers 16 residues. The CDR3, as DNA: TGCGCCAGCAGCATAAACCCGGACAGGGCAAGCTCACCCCTCCACTTT. Translated: CASSINPDRASSPLHF.

The chain couples TRBV30 to TRBJ1-1; no clear D gene. With 5 bases removed from V and 10 bases from J, the gap between germline ends came to 20 bases. Germline V CDR1 and CDR2: GTSNPN, SVGIG (reference sequence). The CDR3 spans 13 residues. In DNA form, the CDR3 reads TGTGCCTGGGAGCCCCGGGGTACCTCGAGAGCTTTCTTT. It yields the protein CAWEPRGTSRAFF.

The chain carries TRBV14 and TRBJ2-1; TRBD1 agrees at 7 bases. The CDR3 extends over 14 amino acids. V lost 3 bases and J lost 1; bases outside the gene matches: 0. Germline V lookup: CDR1 SGHDN, CDR2 FVKESK. The CDR3 DNA reads TGTGCCAGCAGCCAGGGACAGTCCTACAATGAGCAGTTCTTC. Residues: CASSQGQSYNEQFF.

The J gene is TRBJ2-7, the V gene TRBV28; the match to TRBD1 covers 7 bases. The length of the CDR3 is 15 residues. Germline V gene sequence: CDR1 MDHEN, CDR2 SYDVKM. The J segment lost 2 bases and the V segment lost 5 bases, leaving 9 bases of the junction unmatched. The CDR3 sequence: CASSLPTGSPYEQYF. The CDR3 nucleotides read TGTGCCAGCAGTCTCCCGACAGGGAGCCCCTACGAGCAGTACTTC.